This T cell receptor beta chain was recorded in a study of regulatory T cells in long-lasting Graves disease. According to the study, TCR beta libraries were built with iRepertoire HTBI primers and CDR3-region Arm-PCR. One entry per CDR3 protein results from TCRdb running MiXCR on the multiplex PCR reads. The sample consists of approximately 540,000 distinct CDR3 sequences, around 11% of them appearing once. V lost 6 bases to trimming and J lost 2 bases; unmatched junction nucleotides: 17. In germline, CDR1 is KGHSH, CDR2 LQKENI. This CDR3 is built from 18 residues. Noted time point: newly diagnosed GD, antithyroid drugs for less than 3 months. The TCR library was prepared using RNA isolated from PBMCs. American Thyroid Association guidelines defined Graves' disease diagnosis. EDTA tubes were used for drawing around 8.2 milliliters of peripheral blood. This clonotype was picked up a small number of times.

This sample also belongs to another study, concerning T cells in Graves' hyperthyroidism and ophthalmopathy. As that study records: The study excluded patients with uncontrolled infection, other autoimmune disease, pregnancy or lactation.

Sequences were derived from peripheral blood mononuclear cells (PBMCs), sampled at new diagnosis, from a patient treated with antithyroid drugs. The rearrangement links TRBV18 to TRBJ2-7; TRBD1 matches 9 bases. The sequence was obtained from a woman in her 30s with Graves disease. The CDR3, as DNA: TGTGCCAGCTCCCCAAAACTTGCCCGACAGGGGGGAGCCTACGAGCAGTACTTC. The encoded protein is CASSPKLARQGGAYEQYF.